The subject of this entry is one TCR beta chain. Germline CDR1 and CDR2: SGHVS and FQNEAQ. V lost 5 bases to trimming and J lost 7 bases, with 9 bases between them. The CDR3 extends over 12 amino acids. In the library, individual cDNA molecules carried attached unique molecular identifiers. MiXCR was run by TCRdb on the 5' RACE reads, yielding one entry per CDR3 protein. The data hold around 40,000 distinct CDR3 sequences, with roughly a tenth observed a single time. The data derive from a study of early T cells in non-severe SARS-CoV-2 infection. The V gene is TRBV7-8, the J gene TRBJ1-3; no firm D call. The sample was whole blood. The source of this sequence is an adult who was a healthcare worker with PCR-confirmed SARS-CoV-2 infection or an uninfected control (not recorded which). The CDR3 DNA follows: TGTGCCAGCAGCCCGCTGGGGAACACCATATATTTT. The encoded protein is CASSPLGNTIYF.